The rows below give T cell receptor beta chains drawn from one sample of a study of Graves' ophthalmopathy and Graves' hyperthyroidism. Each CDR3 protein is one row after TCRdb ran MiXCR on the multiplex PCR reads. Here the sample spans 650,000 to 900,000 distinct CDR3 sequences, 35% to 50% being singletons. Sequencing was carried out using peripheral blood. Receptors were obtained from an adult man with Graves' ophthalmopathy. Each CDR3 is given with its conserved first and last residue. A D gene is named only where the DNA matches it firmly. Size values are once, few and many counts, or a class for expanded clones, and some rows have none.

many,NA,TRBV10-3,20,TRBJ1-5,TGTGCCATCAGTGAGTCTCCTTATAAAGACAGCTCCAGACTCAATCAGCCCCAGCATTTT,CAISESPYKDSSRLNQPQHF
NA,NA,TRBV14,15,TRBJ2-7,TGTGCCAGCAGCTTAGCCCCGGGAGCCCGCAACGAGCAGTACTTC,CASSLAPGARNEQYF
NA,NA,TRBV7-2,15,TRBJ2-5,TGTGCCAGCAGCGCCGGACAGATATTCCAAGAGACCCAGTACTTC,CASSAGQIFQETQYF
many,TRBD1,TRBV2,15,TRBJ1-1,TGTGCCAGCAGTGAACCCGGACAGGCGAACACTGAAGCTTTCTTT,CASSEPGQANTEAFF
NA,TRBD1,TRBV25-1,15,TRBJ2-2,TGTGCCAGCAGATGGACAGGGGATAACACCGGGGAGCTGTTTTTT,CASRWTGDNTGELFF
once,NA,TRBV25-1,14,TRBJ2-7,TGTGCCAGCAGTTTAAGTCGGGTGGGGAACGAGCAGTACTTC,CASSLSRVGNEQYF
many,NA,TRBV19,12,TRBJ1-1,TGTGCCAGTAGTATATCAGGGCCTGAAGCTTTCTTT,CASSISGPEAFF
many,TRBD1,TRBV20-1,13,TRBJ1-1,TGCAGTGCTAGGGGACAGGCCGACACTGAAGCTTTCTTT,CSARGQADTEAFF
few,TRBD1,TRBV13,13,TRBJ2-7,TGTGCCTCCAGGGGGACAGGGCCTTGGGAGCAGTACTTC,CASRGTGPWEQYF
NA,TRBD2,TRBV20-1,16,TRBJ2-7,TGCAGTGCCGCAGACGGGACTAGCGGGAAATCCTACGAGCAGTACTTC,CSAADGTSGKSYEQYF
NA,NA,TRBV10-3,15,TRBJ1-5,TGTGCCATCAGTCGGACGCCAGGGCCTAATCAGCCCCAGCATTTT,CAISRTPGPNQPQHF
NA,TRBD2,TRBV20-1,16,TRBJ2-7,TGCAGTGCTTTTTCACCTAGCGGGAGGGACAGCTACGAGCAGTACTTC,CSAFSPSGRDSYEQYF
few,TRBD2,TRBV19,13,TRBJ2-3,TGTGCCAGTAGAACTAGCGGCACAGATACGCAGTATTTT,CASRTSGTDTQYF
many,NA,TRBV6-6,12,TRBJ1-5,TGTGCCAGCAGTTTCCAGACCACAAAATTCCATTTT,CASSFQTTKFHF
many,NA,TRBV25-1,13,TRBJ1-1,TGTGCCAGCAGTGAACCAGGGCCCGGTGAAGCTTTCTTT,CASSEPGPGEAFF
NA,TRBD1,TRBV7-2,15,TRBJ2-5,TGTGCCAGCAGCTTATCGGGCAGGGGGCAGGAGACCCAGTACTTC,CASSLSGRGQETQYF
NA,NA,TRBV10-3,14,TRBJ2-5,TGTGCCAGCAGTTCTCGGGGGACCTTAGAGACCCAGTACTTC,CASSSRGTLETQYF
few,TRBD2,TRBV12-3/TRBV12-4,15,TRBJ2-5,TGTGCCAGCATCTCGCAGACTAGCGGGACTGAGACCCAGTACTTC,CASISQTSGTETQYF
NA,NA,TRBV2,15,TRBJ1-5,TGTGCCAGCACCGGAGGTGGTCTCAGCAATCAGCCCCAGCATTTT,CASTGGGLSNQPQHF
once,NA,TRBV2,16,TRBJ1-5,TGTGCCAGCAGTTCCCGCTGGGCGGGCGGGAATCAGCCCCAGCATTTT,CASSSRWAGGNQPQHF
NA,NA,TRBV29-1,12,TRBJ1-2,TGCAGCGAGACAGGTCTTCAGTTTGGCTACACCTTC,CSETGLQFGYTF
NA,NA,TRBV24-1,16,TRBJ2-5,TGTGCCACCAGTGATTCCAGGGCAGACGCGGGGGAGACCCAGTACTTC,CATSDSRADAGETQYF
NA,TRBD1,TRBV25-1,12,TRBJ1-1,TGTGCCAGCAGCGGCAGGGGGTCTGGGGCTTTCTTT,CASSGRGSGAFF
NA,TRBD1,TRBV25-1,21,TRBJ1-6,TGTGCCAGCAGTGATAGTGCCGGGGAGGACAGGGGGCTCTTCGGTAATTCACCCCTCCACTTT,CASSDSAGEDRGLFGNSPLHF
many,NA,TRBV2,16,TRBJ1-1,TGTGCCAGCAGTGAACAGGGGTCCTGGGCGAACACTGAAGCTTTCTTT,CASSEQGSWANTEAFF
many,NA,TRBV29-1,14,TRBJ2-5,TGCAGCGCTACCCCGGCGGGGCGCCAAGAGACCCAGTACTTC,CSATPAGRQETQYF
NA,TRBD2,TRBV7-3,15,TRBJ2-5,TGTGCCAGCAGCTTAACCGGGACTAGACAAGAGACCCAGTACTTC,CASSLTGTRQETQYF
few,NA,TRBV20-1,13,TRBJ2-7,TGCAGTGCTACCCACAGTCATCCCTACGAGCAGTACTTC,CSATHSHPYEQYF
few,NA,TRBV2,14,TRBJ1-2,TGTGCCAGCAGTGGGGGGAGCGAAGTCTATGGCTACACCTTC,CASSGGSEVYGYTF
NA,NA,TRBV29-1,13,TRBJ1-2,TGCAGCTTGGCCCCTCGGGGTCTCTATGGCTACACCTTC,CSLAPRGLYGYTF
many,NA,TRBV10-1,14,TRBJ2-2,TGCGCCAGCAGTGAGACAGGCTACACCGGGGAGCTGTTTTTT,CASSETGYTGELFF
NA,NA,TRBV2,13,TRBJ1-2,TGTGCCAGCAGTTCCGGACCCCACTATGGCTACACCTTC,CASSSGPHYGYTF